These T cell receptor beta chains were read from a single sample in a study of spatial heterogeneity in lung cancer. MiXCR, applied by TCRdb to the 5' RACE reads, yields one record per CDR3 protein. The sample gives tens of thousands of distinct CDR3 sequences, about 8% of which show up once; approximately 16% is in the top ten. The specimen was PBMCs, collected at surgery. These receptors were taken from a female donor with early-stage non-small cell lung cancer. Each CDR3 is given with its conserved first and last residue. D genes are given only for firm matches. A clone size is listed for some rows: how often the clone was seen (once, few, many), or a class if it is expanded.

D	size	V	CDR3
TRBD2	-	TRBV3-1	CASSQDLGSGRAYDEQFF
-	few	TRBV5-1	CASSQGNTGELFF
-	few	TRBV3-1	CASSQVGTASYEQYF
-	many	TRBV27	CASSSNSGNKNIQYF
-	few	TRBV12-5	CASGLVGGGLRRAFF
-	few	TRBV27	CASSLLGDNNEKLFF
TRBD2	many	TRBV28	CASSPGAGVPKEQFF
-	-	TRBV7-3	CASSPTNYNEQFF
-	many	TRBV10-3	CAISESTDISNQPQHF
-	many	TRBV3-1	CASSQDWGPQGNEQYF
TRBD1	many	TRBV2	CASRDYGTGAEAFF
TRBD2	few	TRBV6-5	CASSRRRGTGQFF
TRBD2	-	TRBV28	CASSFGLAGVGSSYEQYF
TRBD1	-	TRBV12-3/TRBV12-4	CASSPFDRAGETQYF
TRBD1	many	TRBV20-1	CSAPGQDATGELFF
-	-	TRBV23-1	CASSQWARSPYNEQFF
TRBD1	few	TRBV7-6	CASSMDRVMNSPLHF
-	few	TRBV9	CASSVGGFILTGANVLTF
-	few	TRBV28	CASSFAPLMGEQYF
-	medium-sized	TRBV25-1	CASGPGGGAFF
TRBD1	few	TRBV6-6	CASSYSSRGHNPYEQYF
-	few	TRBV6-1	CASSEIGDYGYTF
TRBD1	-	TRBV14	CASSQAGTGYYGYTF
-	few	TRBV6-5	CASGWGITNTGELFF